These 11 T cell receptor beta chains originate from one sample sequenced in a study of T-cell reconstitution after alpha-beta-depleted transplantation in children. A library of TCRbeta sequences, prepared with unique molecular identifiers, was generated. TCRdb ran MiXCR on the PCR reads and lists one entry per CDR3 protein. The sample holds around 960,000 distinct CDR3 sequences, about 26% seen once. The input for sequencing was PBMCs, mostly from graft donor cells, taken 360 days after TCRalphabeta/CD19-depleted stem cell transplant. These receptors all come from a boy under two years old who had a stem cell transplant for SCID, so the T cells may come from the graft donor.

The chain's CDR3 is CASTIQGLAGPEQYF. Written as DNA, the CDR3 is TGTGCCAGCACCATACAGGGACTAGCGGGGCCCGAGCAGTACTTC. The V call is TRBV2, the J call TRBJ2-7; 13 positions match TRBD2. Trimming removed 7 bases from V and 6 bases from J; junction bases left unmatched: 9. The CDR3 consists of 15 residues. The germline CDR1 and CDR2 sequences are SNHLY and FYNNEI.

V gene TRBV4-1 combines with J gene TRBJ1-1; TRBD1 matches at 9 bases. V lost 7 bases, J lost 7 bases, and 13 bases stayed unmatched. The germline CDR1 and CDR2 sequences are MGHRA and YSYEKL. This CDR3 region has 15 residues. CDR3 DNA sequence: TGCGCCAGCACCCGCTGGGACAGGGAAGAGGGTGAAGCTTTCTTT. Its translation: CASTRWDREEGEAFF.

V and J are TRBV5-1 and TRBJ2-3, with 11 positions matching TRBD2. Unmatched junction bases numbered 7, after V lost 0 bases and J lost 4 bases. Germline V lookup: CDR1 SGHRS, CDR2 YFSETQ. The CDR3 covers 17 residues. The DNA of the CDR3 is TGCGCCAGCAGCTTGGCCAGCCTAGCGGGAGGAGCAGATACGCAGTATTTT. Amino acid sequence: CASSLASLAGGADTQYF.

The CDR3 is CSARRSGGPYEQYF. The DNA for the CDR3 is TGCAGTGCTAGACGTAGCGGGGGACCTTACGAGCAGTACTTC. The chain uses TRBV20-1 and TRBJ2-7, with 9 bases identical to TRBD2. The trim removed 2 bases at V and 4 bases at J, leaving 6 bases unmatched. Germline CDR1 is DFQATT and CDR2 is SNEGSKA (reference sequence). The CDR3 is 14 amino acids.

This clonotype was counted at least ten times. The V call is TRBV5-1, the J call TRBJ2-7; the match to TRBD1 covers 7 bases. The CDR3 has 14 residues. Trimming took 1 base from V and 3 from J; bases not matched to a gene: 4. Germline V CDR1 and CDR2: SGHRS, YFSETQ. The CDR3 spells CASSLTGQSYEQYF. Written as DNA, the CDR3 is TGCGCCAGCAGCTTGACGGGACAGAGCTACGAGCAGTACTTC.

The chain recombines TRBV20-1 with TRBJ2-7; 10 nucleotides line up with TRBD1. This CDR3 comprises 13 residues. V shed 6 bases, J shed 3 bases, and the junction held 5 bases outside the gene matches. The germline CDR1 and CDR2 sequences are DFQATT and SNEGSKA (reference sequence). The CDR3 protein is CSAVRTGGYEQYF. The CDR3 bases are TGCAGTGCAGTGAGGACAGGGGGCTACGAGCAGTACTTC.

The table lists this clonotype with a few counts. The CDR3: CASSSVVEADTQYF. Written as DNA, the CDR3 is TGTGCCAGCAGCTCCGTAGTAGAGGCAGATACGCAGTATTTT. The genes are TRBV9 and TRBJ2-3; D is uncertain. V lost 4 bases and J 4 bases, leaving 13 bases between the germline ends. CDR1 SGDLS and CDR2 YYNGEE come from the germline V gene. The CDR3 totals 14 residues.

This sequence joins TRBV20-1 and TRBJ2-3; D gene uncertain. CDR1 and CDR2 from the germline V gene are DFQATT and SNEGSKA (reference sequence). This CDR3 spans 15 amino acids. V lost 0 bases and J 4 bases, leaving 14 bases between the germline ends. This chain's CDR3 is CSARDSKNPPDTQYF. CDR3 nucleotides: TGCAGTGCTAGAGATTCGAAAAATCCCCCAGATACGCAGTATTTT.

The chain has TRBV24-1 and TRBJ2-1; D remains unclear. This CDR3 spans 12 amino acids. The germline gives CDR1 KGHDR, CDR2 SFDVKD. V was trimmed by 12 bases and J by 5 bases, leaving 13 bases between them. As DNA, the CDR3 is TGTGCCGTCGCCCCCTCTAACAATGAGCAGTTCTTC. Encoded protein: CAVAPSNNEQFF.

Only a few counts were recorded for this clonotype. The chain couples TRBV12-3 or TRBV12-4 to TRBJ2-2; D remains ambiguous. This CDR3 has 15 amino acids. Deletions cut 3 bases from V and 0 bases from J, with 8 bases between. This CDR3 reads CASSFSNTNTGELFF. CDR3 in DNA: TGTGCCAGCAGTTTTTCGAATACGAACACCGGGGAGCTGTTTTTT.

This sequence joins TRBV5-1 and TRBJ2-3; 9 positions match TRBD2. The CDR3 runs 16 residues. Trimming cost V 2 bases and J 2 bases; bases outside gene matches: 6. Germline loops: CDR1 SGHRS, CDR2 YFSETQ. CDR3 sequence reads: CASSFGRGGYTDTQYF. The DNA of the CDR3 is TGCGCCAGCAGCTTCGGGCGGGGGGGGTACACAGATACGCAGTATTTT.